One and the same sample provided the 17 T cell receptor beta chains below, sequenced in a study of identical twins. TCRdb reanalysed the 5' RACE reads using MiXCR and keeps one entry per CDR3 protein. The repertoire has about 340,000 distinct CDR3 sequences, roughly 9% of them found once; the top ten carry more than 8%. Sequencing was carried out using naive T cells sorted from blood. The receptors shown here come from a woman aged 45 to 65 in good health.

This clonotype was found a few times. The chain employs TRBV20-1 and TRBJ2-3, with D perhaps TRBD2 (5 bases). There are 12 residues in the CDR3. V lost 1 base, J lost 8 bases, and 10 bases lay in between. The germline V gene has CDR1 DFQATT and CDR2 SNEGSKA (reference sequence). For the CDR3, the DNA is TGCAGTGCTAGAGTCCTCGCGGGTACGCAGTATTTT. It translates to CSARVLAGTQYF.

This clonotype was counted at least ten times. The V and J genes are TRBV6-6 and TRBJ2-5, with D possibly being TRBD1 (6 bases). CDR1 is MNHNY, CDR2 SVGAGI, per germline (reference sequence). The CDR3 is 16 amino acids. The V end was cut by 2 bases, the J end by 2 bases, with 15 bases between. CDR3 nucleotide sequence: TGTGCCAGCAGTTACGGCCCACAGGGAGCACAAGAGACCCAGTACTTC. This translates into CASSYGPQGAQETQYF.

The chain links TRBV3-1 to TRBJ2-5; TRBD1 aligns across 8 bases. Germline CDR1 is LGHDT and CDR2 is YNNKEL (reference sequence). The V and J ends lost 2 bases and 5 bases, in that order; junction bases with no gene match: 1. CDR3 length: 13 residues. The CDR3 spells CASSQNRGETQYF. The CDR3 DNA sequence: TGTGCCAGCAGCCAAAACAGGGGGGAGACCCAGTACTTC.

The rearrangement joins TRBV27 to TRBJ2-1, with a tentative D call TRBD1 (6 bases). Germline assignment: CDR1 MNHEY and CDR2 SMNVEV (reference sequence). V dropped 3 bases and J dropped 7 bases, with 16 bases sitting between them. This CDR3 has 15 residues. CDR3 in amino acids: CASSFGGWGLNEQFF. For the CDR3, the DNA is TGTGCCAGCAGTTTTGGGGGCTGGGGGCTGAATGAGCAGTTCTTC.

This clonotype was observed a few times. The V and J genes are TRBV13 and TRBJ2-3; TRBD1 might be the D (6 bases). V was shortened by 5 bases and J by 1 base, with 16 bases between the two germline ends. CDR3 length: 16 residues. Per the germline V gene, CDR1 is PRHDT and CDR2 is FYEKMQ (reference sequence). CDR3 nucleotides: TGTGCCAGCAGCATCAGTGGGGCAGGGGGCACAGATACGCAGTATTTT. It specifies CASSISGAGGTDTQYF. Full variable domain (remainder filled in from reference TRBV13 and TRBJ2-3): AAGVIQSPRHLIKEKRETATLKCYPIPRHDTVYWYQQGPGQDPQFLISFYEKMQSDKGSIPDRFSAQQFSDYHSELNMSSLELGDSALYFCASSISGAGGTDTQYFGPGTRLTVL.

This clonotype was detected ten times or more. V is TRBV12-3 or TRBV12-4 and J is TRBJ2-2, with TRBD2 identical over 10 bases. CDR3 length equals 16 residues. With V trimmed by 3 bases and J by 6 bases, 7 bases remained unmatched. CDR3 bases: TGTGCCAGCAGTTTTTCTATACTAGCGGGACCCGGGGAGCTGTTTTTT. Protein product: CASSFSILAGPGELFF.

CDR3 nucleotide sequence: TGTGCCAGTAGTCGGGACAGGGCGTATGAAAAACTGTTTTTT. Translating it yields CASSRDRAYEKLFF. J is TRBJ1-4 and V is TRBV19; 9 nucleotides agree with TRBD1. The length of the CDR3 is 14 residues. The germline gives CDR1 LNHDA, CDR2 SQIVND (reference sequence). V lost 5 bases, J lost 6 bases, and 4 bases stayed unmatched.

Only a few counts were recorded for this clonotype. This chain uses TRBV11-2 with TRBJ1-1; D gene uncertain. The CDR3 extends over 14 amino acids. Per the germline V gene, CDR1 is SGHAT and CDR2 is FQNNGV. V gave up 3 bases and J gave up 8 bases, with 16 bases separating them. This chain's CDR3 is CASSFPGEATEAFF. In DNA form, the CDR3 reads TGTGCCAGCAGCTTCCCCGGGGAGGCGACAGAAGCTTTCTTT.

This clonotype was detected many times. The gene calls are TRBV5-1 and TRBJ2-5; no clear D. This CDR3 contains 12 residues. Germline CDR1 SGHRS, CDR2 YFSETQ. With 0 bases removed from V and 3 bases from J, the gap between germline ends came to 3 bases. In DNA form, the CDR3 reads TGCGCCAGCAGCTTGGCTGAAGAGACCCAGTACTTC. Its translation is CASSLAEETQYF.

The rearrangement joins TRBV20-1 to TRBJ2-3; D might be TRBD1 (6 bases). The V end was cut by 2 bases, the J end by 1 base, with 13 bases between. In germline, CDR1 is DFQATT, CDR2 SNEGSKA (reference sequence). This CDR3 comprises 15 residues. The CDR3 here is CSARNPRQGTDTQYF. The CDR3 DNA is TGCAGTGCTAGAAACCCCAGACAGGGCACAGATACGCAGTATTTT.

The sample holds a few counts of this clonotype. The rearrangement links TRBV29-1 to TRBJ2-1; D call uncertain. V was clipped by 6 bases and J by 7 bases, with 16 bases between them. The CDR3 consists of 13 residues. The V gene's germline CDR1 is SQVTM and CDR2 ANQGSEA. CDR3 protein: CSVDPAQRNEQFF. In DNA, the CDR3 is TGCAGCGTGGACCCGGCCCAGAGAAATGAGCAGTTCTTC.

In this sample, this clonotype turned up a few times. V gene TRBV7-8 combines with J gene TRBJ2-1, with 9 nucleotides matching TRBD2. Germline CDR1 is SGHVS and CDR2 is FQNEAQ. With V trimmed by 2 bases and J by 5 bases, 7 bases remained unmatched. CDR3 length: 16 amino acids. The CDR3 sequence is CASSLLGLAGNNEQFF. CDR3 in DNA: TGTGCCAGCAGCTTATTGGGCCTAGCGGGAAACAATGAGCAGTTCTTC.

The DNA for the CDR3 is TGTGCCACCAGTACAGGGTTTGAAGCTTTCTTT. It encodes CATSTGFEAFF. The J gene is TRBJ1-1, the V gene TRBV24-1; tentatively, D is TRBD1 (6 bases). The V end was cut by 6 bases, the J end by 7 bases, with 8 bases between. Germline loops: CDR1 KGHDR, CDR2 SFDVKD. This CDR3 is built from 11 residues.

V is TRBV3-1 and J is TRBJ2-3; D gene ambiguous. Trimming removed 4 bases at V and 2 bases at J, with 10 bases between. Germline V gene sequence: CDR1 LGHDT, CDR2 YNNKEL (reference sequence). This CDR3 contains 14 residues. The CDR3 DNA sequence: TGTGCCAGCAGCCCAAGACCCATCACAGATACGCAGTATTTT. It yields the protein CASSPRPITDTQYF.

The table lists this clonotype with many counts. The chain is built from TRBV7-6 and TRBJ2-5, with 12 bases fitting TRBD2. The CDR3 length is 15 residues. Germline V gene data show CDR1 as SGHVS and CDR2 as FNYEAQ. With V trimmed by 1 base and J by 4 bases, 1 base remained unmatched. CDR3 nucleotides: TGTGCCAGCAGCTTAGTGACTAGCGGGGGAGAGACCCAGTACTTC. Translation gives CASSLVTSGGETQYF. The full variable domain, with the rest looked up from reference TRBV7-6 and TRBJ2-5, is GAGVSQSPRYKVTKRGQDVALRCDPISGHVSLYWYRQALGQGPEFLTYFNYEAQQDKSGLPNDRFSAERPEGSISTLTIQRTEQRDSAMYRCASSLVTSGGETQYFGPGTRLLVL.

This clonotype was seen at least ten times. The CDR3 DNA sequence: TGCAGTGCTAGCCTAGGGGGAGGGTCCTACGAGCAGTACTTC. Translated: CSASLGGGSYEQYF. The chain combines TRBV20-1 with TRBJ2-7, with D possibly matching TRBD2 (7 bases). V was clipped by 3 bases and J by 1 base, with 13 bases between them. CDR1 and CDR2 (germline): DFQATT, SNEGSKA (reference sequence). The CDR3 sequence is 14 residues long.

This chain joins TRBV10-3 and TRBJ2-3, with 8 bases lining up with TRBD2. The CDR3 totals 16 residues. V trimming: 1 base; J trimming: 4 bases; junction bases outside the gene matches: 7. CDR1 ENHRY and CDR2 SYGVKD come from the germline V gene. The chain's CDR3 is CAISEWSAGDSDTQYF. CDR3 bases: TGTGCCATCAGTGAGTGGTCAGCGGGAGATTCAGATACGCAGTATTTT.